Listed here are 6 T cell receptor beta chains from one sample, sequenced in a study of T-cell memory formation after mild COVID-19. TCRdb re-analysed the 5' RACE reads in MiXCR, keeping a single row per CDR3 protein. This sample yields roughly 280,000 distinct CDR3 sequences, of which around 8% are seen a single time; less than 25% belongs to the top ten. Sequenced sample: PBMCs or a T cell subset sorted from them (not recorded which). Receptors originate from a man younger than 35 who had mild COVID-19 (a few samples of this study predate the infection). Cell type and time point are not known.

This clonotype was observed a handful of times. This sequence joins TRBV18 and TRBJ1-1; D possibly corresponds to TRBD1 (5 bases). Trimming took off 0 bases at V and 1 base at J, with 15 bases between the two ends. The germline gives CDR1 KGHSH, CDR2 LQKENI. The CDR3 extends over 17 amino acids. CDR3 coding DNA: TGTGCCAGCTCACCACCGGGGGTCCTCCTGACGAACACTGAAGCTTTCTTT. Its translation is CASSPPGVLLTNTEAFF.

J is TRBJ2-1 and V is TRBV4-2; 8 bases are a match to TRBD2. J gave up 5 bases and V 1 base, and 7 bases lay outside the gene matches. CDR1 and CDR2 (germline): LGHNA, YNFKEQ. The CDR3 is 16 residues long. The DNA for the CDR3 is TGTGCCAGCAGCCAAGTAGGTAGCGGGGCAGACAATGAGCAGTTCTTC. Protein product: CASSQVGSGADNEQFF.

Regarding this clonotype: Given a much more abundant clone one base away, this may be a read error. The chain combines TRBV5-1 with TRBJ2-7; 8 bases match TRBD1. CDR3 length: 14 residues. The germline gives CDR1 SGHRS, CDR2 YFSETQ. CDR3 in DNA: TGCGACAGCAGCCACGGGGACAGGCGATACGAGCAGTACTTC. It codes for CDSSHGDRRYEQYF.

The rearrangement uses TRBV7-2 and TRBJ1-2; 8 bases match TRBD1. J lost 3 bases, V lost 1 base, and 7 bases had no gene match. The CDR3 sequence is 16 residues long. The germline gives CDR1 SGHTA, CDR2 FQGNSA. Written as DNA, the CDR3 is TGTGCCAGCAGCTTAGTTGGTGGACAGGGCGACTATGGCTACACCTTC. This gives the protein CASSLVGGQGDYGYTF.

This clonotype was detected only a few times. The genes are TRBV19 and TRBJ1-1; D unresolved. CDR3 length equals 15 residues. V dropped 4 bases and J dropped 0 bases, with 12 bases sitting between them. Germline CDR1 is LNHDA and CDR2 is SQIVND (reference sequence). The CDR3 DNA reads TGTGCCAGTAGTAATAGGAACAGTTTGAACACTGAAGCTTTCTTT. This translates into CASSNRNSLNTEAFF.

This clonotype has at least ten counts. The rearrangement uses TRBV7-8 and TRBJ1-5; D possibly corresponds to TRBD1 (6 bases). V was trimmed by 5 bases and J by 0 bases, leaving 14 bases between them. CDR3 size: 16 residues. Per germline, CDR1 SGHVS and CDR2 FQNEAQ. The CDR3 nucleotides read TGTGCCAGCAGCGCGTACAGGGTACCTAGCAATCAGCCCCAGCATTTT. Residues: CASSAYRVPSNQPQHF.